A single sample is the source of the 8 T cell receptor beta chains below, sequenced in a study of blood T cell repertoires in COVID-19. Assay used: immunoSEQ multiplex PCR; TCRdb lists only in-frame clones, some missing. The table includes some 150,000 clones, around nine tenths detected once. The specimen sequenced was peripheral blood. The receptors originated from a man aged 55 to 70 with active or convalescent COVID-19.

V usage is TRBV7-6 and J usage is TRBJ2-7; 9 nucleotides align to TRBD1. The ends lost 5 bases at V and 3 bases at J; junction bases unmatched: 11. The V gene's germline CDR1 is SGHVS and CDR2 FNYEAQ. The CDR3 sequence is 16 residues long. Here the CDR3 reads CASSTGTGGPHYEQYF. In DNA, the CDR3 is TGTGCCAGCAGCACCGGCACAGGGGGCCCACACTACGAGCAGTACTTC.

This clone has only a few counts. J is TRBJ2-4 and V is TRBV11-1; maybe TRBD1 (6 bases). Trimming took off 1 base at V and 8 bases at J, with 9 bases between the two ends. CDR1 is SGHAT and CDR2 is FQDESV in the germline V gene (reference sequence). CDR3 length equals 13 residues. DNA of the CDR3: TGTGCCAGCAGCTTAGACAGGGCCCACATTCAGTACTTC. Translated, it gives CASSLDRAHIQYF.

The V gene is TRBV9, the J gene TRBJ2-3; D remains unclear. The V gene's germline CDR1 is SGDLS and CDR2 YYNGEE. CDR3 length equals 14 residues. V gave up 4 bases and J gave up 4 bases, with 13 bases separating them. CDR3 in DNA: TGTGCCAGCAGCCTTAGACACCCCGCAGATACGCAGTATTTT. Translating it yields CASSLRHPADTQYF.

This clone was recorded once. The chain uses TRBV20-1 and TRBJ2-5; a weak D match, TRBD1 (5 bases). The V gene's germline CDR1 is DFQATT and CDR2 SNEGSKA (reference sequence). The ends were cut back, 7 bases at V and 1 base at J, with 7 bases in the middle. This CDR3 is built from 11 residues. CDR3 DNA: TGCAGTGTCAGGGTCCAAGAGACCCAGTACTTC. Encoded protein: CSVRVQETQYF.

The chain has TRBV2 and TRBJ1-5, with D unresolved. CDR3 size: 13 residues. V shed 4 bases and J shed 7 bases, with 11 bases lying between them. Germline V gene sequence: CDR1 SNHLY, CDR2 FYNNEI. CDR3 sequence: CASSVGNKQPQHF. As DNA, the CDR3 is TGTGCCAGCAGTGTTGGCAATAAGCAGCCCCAGCATTTT.

The chain has TRBV24-1 and TRBJ1-4; 9 nucleotides agree with TRBD1. This CDR3 region has 13 residues. Germline V gene data show CDR1 as KGHDR and CDR2 as SFDVKD. With V trimmed by 5 bases and J by 10 bases, 4 bases remained unmatched. CDR3 sequence reads: CATSAGTGRKLFF. The DNA of the CDR3 is TGTGCCACCAGTGCCGGGACAGGGAGAAAACTGTTTTTT.

This chain uses TRBV28 with TRBJ2-1, with D perhaps TRBD1 (6 bases). This CDR3 contains 13 residues. V was pared by 5 bases and J by 14 bases, with 19 bases between. In germline, CDR1 is MDHEN, CDR2 SYDVKM. CDR3 DNA sequence: TGTGCCAGCAGTGTCTCTCAGGGGTTTCGGAAGTTCTTC. Its protein is CASSVSQGFRKFF.

V and J are TRBV5-1 and TRBJ1-2, with no clear D. The V gene lost 0 bases and the J gene lost 2 bases, with 8 bases spanning the gap. The CDR3 consists of 14 residues. CDR1 SGHRS and CDR2 YFSETQ come from the germline V gene. This CDR3 is CASSLEGVNYGYTF. Written as DNA, the CDR3 is TGCGCCAGCAGCTTGGAGGGAGTCAACTATGGCTACACCTTC.